This is a list of T cell receptor beta chains from one sample in a study of identical twins. TCRdb used MiXCR to reprocess the 5' RACE reads, holding one entry per CDR3 protein. The sample has 220,000 or so distinct CDR3 sequences, about 7% seen once. This sample also belongs to another study, concerning yellow fever vaccine responses in identical twins.

Sequencing was carried out using memory (CD45RO+) T cells sorted from blood. These receptors originate from a woman aged 18-30 years in good health. CDR3s include the opening cysteine and the closing phenylalanine or tryptophan. The D gene is left open where the match is weak.

v_gene	j_gene	d_gene	CDR3aa
TRBV4-2	TRBJ2-2	NA	CASSQDRGASGELFF
TRBV20-1	TRBJ2-1	NA	CSARDLAAAIYNEQFF
TRBV5-6	TRBJ1-1	TRBD1	CASSHGTGVNTEAFF
TRBV6-1	TRBJ2-6	NA	CASSRVSGANVLTF
TRBV11-2	TRBJ2-1	TRBD2	CASSLSPSGGYNEQFF
TRBV20-1	TRBJ1-2	TRBD1	CSATDRGQGGYTF
TRBV10-1	TRBJ2-3	TRBD1	CASSSGTGADTQYF
TRBV5-1	TRBJ2-1	NA	CASSPETTNNEQFF
TRBV29-1	TRBJ2-7	NA	CSVRDEYEQYF
TRBV9	TRBJ2-3	NA	CASSVARLGTDTQYF
TRBV28	TRBJ2-3	TRBD2	CASSLVGWAGGSTDTQYF
TRBV5-1	TRBJ1-6	NA	CASSRDSRGSYNSPLHF
TRBV15	TRBJ2-3	TRBD2	CATSRGAGRTDTQYF
TRBV28	TRBJ2-3	NA	CASSSSKHGGQYF
TRBV18	TRBJ2-1	TRBD2	CASSPVRERTGNEQFF
TRBV20-1	TRBJ2-2	TRBD1	CSARLYRGDTGELFF
TRBV20-1	TRBJ2-5	TRBD2	CSATTSGGETQYF
TRBV11-2	TRBJ2-3	TRBD2	CASSSTSGGVDTQYF
TRBV24-1	TRBJ1-2	NA	CATSDFQADYGYTF
TRBV7-9	TRBJ2-7	NA	CASSLSRLGGEQYF
TRBV5-6	TRBJ2-6	NA	CASKYSYSGANVLTF
TRBV20-1	TRBJ1-1	TRBD1	CSANFRDRGPASQAFF
TRBV20-1	TRBJ2-5	NA	CSAKWDSAVETQYF
TRBV20-1	TRBJ1-1	TRBD1	CSARDQTGRREAFF
TRBV2	TRBJ1-6	TRBD1	CASRDSNSPLHF
TRBV29-1	TRBJ2-1	TRBD1	CSVRQGSRGLGEQFF
TRBV7-9	TRBJ2-2	NA	CASSLDRQGGNTGELFF
TRBV24-1	TRBJ1-5	TRBD1	CATSATGDSQPQHF
TRBV15	TRBJ1-1	NA	CATSPGWTEAFF
TRBV2	TRBJ2-2	NA	CASSDRAKRATGELFF
TRBV12-3/TRBV12-4	TRBJ2-2	NA	CASSFGVLTGELFF
TRBV5-1	TRBJ2-5	NA	CASSPGLTEGETQYF
TRBV20-1	TRBJ1-2	NA	CSAHYGYTF
TRBV3-1	TRBJ1-2	NA	CASSRSRGIFHGYTF
TRBV5-1	TRBJ2-1	NA	CASSLLGGISSYNEQFF
TRBV7-2	TRBJ2-1	TRBD2	CASRSTSGSHEQFF
TRBV12-3/TRBV12-4	TRBJ2-7	NA	CASSLQTVRSYEQYF